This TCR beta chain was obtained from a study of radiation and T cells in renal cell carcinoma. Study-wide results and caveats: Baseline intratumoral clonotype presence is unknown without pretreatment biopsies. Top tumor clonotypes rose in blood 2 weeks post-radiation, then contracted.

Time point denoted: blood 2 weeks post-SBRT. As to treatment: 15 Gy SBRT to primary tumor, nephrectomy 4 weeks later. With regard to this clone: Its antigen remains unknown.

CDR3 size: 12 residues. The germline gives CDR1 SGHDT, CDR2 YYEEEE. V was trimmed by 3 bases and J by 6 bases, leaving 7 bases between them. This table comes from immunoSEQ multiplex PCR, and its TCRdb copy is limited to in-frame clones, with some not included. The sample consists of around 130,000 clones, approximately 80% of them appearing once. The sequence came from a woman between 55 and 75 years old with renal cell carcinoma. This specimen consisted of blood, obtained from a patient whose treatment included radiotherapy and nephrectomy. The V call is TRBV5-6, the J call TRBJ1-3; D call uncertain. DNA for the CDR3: TGTGCCAGCAGCTCGCTGGTAAACACCATATATTTT. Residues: CASSSLVNTIYF.